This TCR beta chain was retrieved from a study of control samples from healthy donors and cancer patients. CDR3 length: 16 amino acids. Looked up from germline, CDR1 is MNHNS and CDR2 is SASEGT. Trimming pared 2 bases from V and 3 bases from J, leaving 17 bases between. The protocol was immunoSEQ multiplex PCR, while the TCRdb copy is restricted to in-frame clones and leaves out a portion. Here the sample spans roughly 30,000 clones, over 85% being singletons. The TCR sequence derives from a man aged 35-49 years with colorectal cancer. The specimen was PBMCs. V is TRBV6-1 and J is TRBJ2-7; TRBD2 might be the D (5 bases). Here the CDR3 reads CASSEIGGQALYEQYF. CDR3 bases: TGTGCCAGCAGTGAAATTGGCGGGCAGGCCCTCTACGAGCAGTACTTC.